These 5 T cell receptor beta chains were all obtained from the same sample, sequenced in a study of cytomegalovirus exposure and HLA in healthy donors. Researchers ran the PCR with 60 Vbeta and 13 Jbeta primers. Method: immunoSEQ multiplex PCR; TCRdb's copy keeps in-frame clones and lacks some. The sample holds around 140,000 clones; just under 85% are singletons and the top ten take over 9.5%. Sequencing was done on a sample of PBMCs. These TCRs come from a woman between 55 and 75 years old in good health and CMV-seropositive.

This clone is a singleton in its sample. The V call is TRBV30, the J call TRBJ2-5, with a weak D call TRBD2 (5 bases). Germline loops: CDR1 GTSNPN, CDR2 SVGIG (reference sequence). This CDR3 has 14 residues. V gave up 3 bases and J gave up 1 base, with 12 bases separating them. The CDR3, as DNA: TGTGCCTGGAGCGACTGGCGGGTCCAAGAGACCCAGTACTTC. It codes for CAWSDWRVQETQYF.

This clone was counted a single time. V gene TRBV28 combines with J gene TRBJ2-5; 7 bases fit TRBD1. The CDR3 has 13 amino acids. Germline trimming cut 5 bases from V and 2 bases from J; bases unmatched to any gene: 2. Per germline, CDR1 MDHEN and CDR2 SYDVKM. This CDR3 is CASSDRVQETQYF. The CDR3 nucleotides read TGTGCCAGCAGTGACAGGGTTCAAGAGACCCAGTACTTC.

The V and J genes are TRBV5-4 and TRBJ2-5, with D possibly TRBD2 on 6 matching bases. The CDR3 contains 15 residues. CDR1 is SGHNT, CDR2 YYREEE, per germline (reference sequence). Trimming took off 3 bases at V and 1 base at J, with 13 bases between the two ends. The CDR3 loop is CASSSTTGLQETQYF. As DNA, the CDR3 is TGTGCCAGCAGCTCCACTACGGGACTCCAAGAGACCCAGTACTTC.

The CDR3 nucleotides read TGTGCCTGGAGTGTAGGGGCAGGCTGGGTCGCTTTCTTT. Translated, it gives CAWSVGAGWVAFF. The chain is built from TRBV30 and TRBJ1-1, with a tentative D call TRBD1 (5 bases). The CDR3 is 13 residues long. Between the trimmed V and J ends, which lost 0 bases and 11 bases, there was a span of 16 bases. The V gene's germline CDR1 is GTSNPN and CDR2 SVGIG (reference sequence).

Only a few counts were recorded for this clone. V gene TRBV6-6 combines with J gene TRBJ2-7; TRBD1 matches at 7 bases. The CDR3 consists of 15 residues. Trimming cost V 6 bases and J 3 bases; bases outside gene matches: 11. Germline-derived CDR1 and CDR2 are MNHNY and SVGAGI (reference sequence). The CDR3 region is CASRQALDRIYEQYF. The CDR3 DNA sequence: TGTGCCAGCAGGCAAGCCCTGGACAGGATCTACGAGCAGTACTTC.